This passage covers 31 T cell receptor beta chains from one sample sequenced in a study of shared clonotypes between healthy human individuals. Sequenced by immunoSEQ multiplex PCR; TCRdb stores in-frame clones only, minus some. The sample has some 1 million clones, about 76% seen once. The material sequenced was memory CD4+ T cells sorted from blood. Sample subset: CD45RA-negative fraction. Receptors were obtained from a young man in good health.

The CDR3 reads CASSQVSSGIRSGANVLTF. In DNA form, the CDR3 reads TGCGCCAGCAGCCAAGTATCTAGCGGGATTCGTTCCGGGGCCAACGTCCTGACTTTC. V usage is TRBV4-3 and J usage is TRBJ2-6, with 9 positions matching TRBD2. The trim removed 1 base at V and 4 bases at J, leaving 11 bases unmatched. The CDR3 runs to 19 residues. CDR1 is LGHNA and CDR2 is YSLEER in the germline V gene.

The V gene is TRBV7-9, the J gene TRBJ2-3; the D is unclear. V lost 0 bases and J 4 bases, leaving 8 bases between the germline ends. This CDR3 has 14 residues. Germline V gene sequence: CDR1 SEHNR, CDR2 FQNEAQ (reference sequence). CDR3: CASSLAIGADTQYF. CDR3 in DNA: TGTGCCAGCAGCTTAGCTATCGGCGCAGATACGCAGTATTTT. The whole variable domain, remainder taken from reference TRBV7-9 and TRBJ2-3, is DTGVSQNPRHKITKRGQNVTFRCDPISEHNRLYWYRQTLGQGPEFLTYFQNEAQLEKSRLLSDRFSAERPKGSFSTLEIQRTEQGDSAMYLCASSLAIGADTQYFGPGTRLTVL.

The V gene is TRBV6-5, the J gene TRBJ2-1, with 10 bases matching TRBD2. The V gene's germline CDR1 is MNHEY and CDR2 SVGAGI. The CDR3 is made up of 15 amino acids. The V gene end was trimmed by 6 bases and the J gene end by 2 bases; junction bases not matched to a gene: 4. In DNA form, the CDR3 reads TGTGCCAGCAGAGTAGCGGGAGGCACCTACAATGAGCAGTTCTTC. This encodes CASRVAGGTYNEQFF.

V usage is TRBV5-1 and J usage is TRBJ2-5; D remains ambiguous. This CDR3 contains 15 residues. With 0 bases removed from V and 0 bases from J, the gap between germline ends came to 9 bases. Germline V gene data show CDR1 as SGHRS and CDR2 as YFSETQ. CDR3 nucleotide sequence: TGCGCCAGCAGCTTGGATGGGTTGTACCAAGAGACCCAGTACTTC. It specifies CASSLDGLYQETQYF. Full variable domain (outside the CDR3, taken from reference TRBV5-1 and TRBJ2-5): KAGVTQTPRYLIKTRGQQVTLSCSPISGHRSVSWYQQTPGQGLQFLFEYFSETQRNKGNFPGRFSGRQFSNSRSEMNVSTLELGDSALYLCASSLDGLYQETQYFGPGTRLLVL.

The chain has TRBV5-6 and TRBJ2-5, with unresolved D. Looked up from germline, CDR1 is SGHDT and CDR2 is YYEEEE. V lost 4 bases, J lost 5 bases, and 18 bases lay in between. This CDR3 contains 15 residues. The chain's CDR3 is CASSPLGANSETQYF. CDR3 sequence (DNA): TGTGCCAGCAGCCCCCTCGGCGCTAACTCGGAGACCCAGTACTTC. Supplemented by reference TRBV5-6 and TRBJ2-5, the full variable domain reads DAGVTQSPTHLIKTRGQQVTLRCSPKSGHDTVSWYQQALGQGPQFIFQYYEEEERQRGNFPDRFSGHQFPNYSSELNVNALLLGDSALYLCASSPLGANSETQYFGPGTRLLVL.

The rearrangement uses TRBV10-3 and TRBJ2-2; TRBD1 or TRBD2 may be the D gene (5 bases each). The CDR3 is 14 residues long. Deletions cut 6 bases from V and 4 bases from J, with 12 bases between. Germline CDR1 is ENHRY and CDR2 is SYGVKD. In DNA, the CDR3 is TGTGCCATCAGGGGGGTCTCCCCCACCGGGGAGCTGTTTTTT. Translating it yields CAIRGVSPTGELFF.

The V call is TRBV5-1, the J call TRBJ1-6, with a possible D match to TRBD1 (6 bases). The V and J ends lost 0 bases and 7 bases respectively, with 11 bases between them. The germline V gene encodes CDR1 SGHRS and CDR2 YFSETQ. This CDR3 has 15 amino acids. As DNA, the CDR3 is TGCGCCAGCAGCTTGGTACAGGGTCAGAATTCACCCCTCCACTTT. As protein: CASSLVQGQNSPLHF.

The chain joins TRBV18 to TRBJ2-2; D remains ambiguous. Germline V gene data show CDR1 as KGHSH and CDR2 as LQKENI. This CDR3 spans 16 amino acids. Trimming stripped 1 base from V and 2 bases from J, with 11 bases between. This CDR3 reads CASSPRESQNTGELFF. CDR3 bases: TGTGCCAGCTCACCACGGGAATCACAAAACACCGGGGAGCTGTTTTTT.

This clone was counted a few times. The gene calls are TRBV2 and TRBJ2-5, with TRBD2 as a possible D gene (5 bases). Trimming left V 2 bases short and J 3 bases short, with 13 bases between. Germline V gene sequence: CDR1 SNHLY, CDR2 FYNNEI. The CDR3 is 15 amino acids. This chain's CDR3 is CASSEHRGLKETQYF. Written as DNA, the CDR3 is TGTGCCAGCAGTGAACATCGGGGTTTGAAAGAGACCCAGTACTTC.

V gene TRBV27 combines with J gene TRBJ1-2; tentative D call: TRBD1 (5 bases). V was shortened by 6 bases and J by 4 bases, with 15 bases between the two germline ends. This CDR3 is 14 amino acids long. CDR1 MNHEY and CDR2 SMNVEV come from the germline V gene (reference sequence). CDR3 DNA sequence: TGTGCCAGCAGACAGACAGCTTTTGTCTATGGCTACACCTTC. Protein: CASRQTAFVYGYTF.

This clone was recorded a few times. The V gene is TRBV4-3, the J gene TRBJ1-2; D perhaps matches TRBD1 (6 bases). CDR1 is LGHNA, CDR2 YSLEER, per germline. V lost 0 bases and J lost 5, with 10 bases in between. The length of the CDR3 is 14 residues. The CDR3 spells CASSQERGVYGYTF. In DNA form, the CDR3 reads TGCGCCAGCAGCCAAGAGAGGGGGGTATATGGCTACACCTTC.

This clone was counted ten times or more. The V call is TRBV5-6, the J call TRBJ2-2; TRBD1 is a possible D gene (5 bases). V lost 0 bases and J 9 bases, leaving 18 bases between the germline ends. Germline loops: CDR1 SGHDT, CDR2 YYEEEE. This CDR3 comprises 16 residues. CDR3 nucleotide sequence: TGTGCCAGCAGCTTGGAAGGAGAAGGGGTCTCCAGGGAGCTGTTTTTT. This translates into CASSLEGEGVSRELFF.

The chain has TRBV30 and TRBJ1-6; 7 positions agree with TRBD1. The V and J ends lost 4 bases and 15 bases, in that order; junction bases with no gene match: 9. From germline, CDR1 is GTSNPN and CDR2 SVGIG (reference sequence). This CDR3 is built from 12 residues. This CDR3 reads CAWISDGDSLHF. The CDR3 DNA sequence: TGTGCCTGGATCTCTGACGGGGACAGCCTCCACTTT.

This chain links TRBV27 with TRBJ2-3; 11 nucleotides line up with TRBD2. The CDR3 is made up of 15 amino acids. With 3 bases clipped from V and 4 bases from J, the junction kept 3 bases outside the gene matches. The germline V gene has CDR1 MNHEY and CDR2 SMNVEV (reference sequence). The CDR3 loop reads CASSFSGGAPDTQYF. For the CDR3, the DNA is TGTGCCAGCAGTTTTAGCGGGGGGGCACCAGATACGCAGTATTTT.

The gene calls are TRBV7-8 and TRBJ2-1, with 9 bases identical to TRBD2. Trimming at V came to 6 bases and at J to 8 bases, leaving 23 bases not matched to a gene. CDR1 SGHVS and CDR2 FQNEAQ come from the germline V gene. The length of the CDR3 is 19 residues. The CDR3 DNA reads TGTGCCAGCAGATCAGCTGAGGGCAATAGGCGGGGGGGTAGGGATGAGCAGTTCTTC. This codes for CASRSAEGNRRGGRDEQFF. Full variable domain (outside the CDR3, taken from reference TRBV7-8 and TRBJ2-1): GAGVSQSPRYKVAKRGQDVALRCDPISGHVSLFWYQQALGQGPEFLTYFQNEAQLDKSGLPSDRFFAERPEGSVSTLKIQRTQQEDSAVYLCASRSAEGNRRGGRDEQFFGPGTRLTVL.

The chain links TRBV18 to TRBJ2-7, with a weak D call TRBD2 (6 bases). Trimming cost V 6 bases and J 4 bases, with 16 bases left between them. Germline CDR1 is KGHSH and CDR2 is LQKENI. The CDR3 is 14 amino acids. The CDR3 DNA sequence: TGTGCCAGCTCCAAAGCGGGCGTCGGGTACGAGCAGTACTTC. Translated, it gives CASSKAGVGYEQYF.

This clone has just one count. This rearrangement joins TRBV2 to TRBJ1-2; tentatively, D is TRBD1 (5 bases). With 5 bases removed from V and 4 bases from J, the gap between germline ends came to 14 bases. The CDR3 consists of 14 residues. CDR1 is SNHLY, CDR2 FYNNEI, per germline. The CDR3 nucleotides read TGTGCCAGCAGTATAAATACAGGTAGCTATGGCTACACCTTC. Residues: CASSINTGSYGYTF.

The chain is built from TRBV30 and TRBJ1-1, with TRBD1 as a possible D gene (5 bases). The CDR3 has 14 residues. Trimming stripped 1 base from V and 5 bases from J, with 14 bases between. Germline V gene sequence: CDR1 GTSNPN, CDR2 SVGIG (reference sequence). CDR3 amino acids: CAWSGGRARTEAFF. DNA of the CDR3: TGTGCCTGGAGTGGAGGCAGGGCGAGGACTGAAGCTTTCTTT.

This clone occurred once. The chain is built from TRBV5-6 and TRBJ1-5; TRBD1 is a possible D gene (5 bases). V was cut by 4 bases and J by 2 bases, with 13 bases left in between. The CDR3 length is 15 residues. CDR1 is SGHDT, CDR2 YYEEEE, per germline. The CDR3 DNA reads as TGTGCCAGCAGCCGGGAGGGACGGGGCAATCAGCCCCAGCATTTT. The encoded protein is CASSREGRGNQPQHF.

This clone occurred once. This chain connects TRBV28 to TRBJ2-5, with TRBD1 identical over 7 bases. Germline V gene sequence: CDR1 MDHEN, CDR2 SYDVKM. The CDR3 runs to 15 residues. The junction had 7 bases not matched to a gene; V was cut back by 2 bases and J by 4 bases. CDR3 region: CASSLTTTGSETQYF. The CDR3 coding sequence is TGTGCCAGCAGTTTAACCACGACAGGGTCAGAGACCCAGTACTTC.

The rearrangement links TRBV27 to TRBJ2-6, with TRBD2 identical over 7 bases. The CDR3 is 19 amino acids. Germline CDR1 and CDR2: MNHEY and SMNVEV (reference sequence). V dropped 2 bases and J dropped 0; count of bases not matched to a gene: 10. The CDR3 DNA sequence: TGTGCCAGCAGTTTAAATCCCAGCGGGACTGTCTCTGGGGCCAACGTCCTGACTTTC. Encoded protein: CASSLNPSGTVSGANVLTF.

This chain links TRBV11-2 with TRBJ2-3, with a tentative D call TRBD1 (6 bases). This CDR3 has 15 amino acids. V shed 2 bases and J shed 2 bases, with 11 bases lying between them. Per germline, CDR1 SGHAT and CDR2 FQNNGV. CDR3 sequence (DNA): TGTGCCAGCAGCTTAACGGGGACAAACACAGATACGCAGTATTTT. Translated: CASSLTGTNTDTQYF.

The V call is TRBV19, the J call TRBJ2-1; no clear D. Trimming cost V 8 bases and J 0 bases, with 11 bases left between them. The CDR3 is 14 amino acids. Germline V gives CDR1 LNHDA, CDR2 SQIVND (reference sequence). The CDR3 spells CASQAWGSYNEQFF. For the CDR3, the DNA is TGTGCCAGTCAAGCGTGGGGCTCCTACAATGAGCAGTTCTTC.

J is TRBJ2-3 and V is TRBV29-1; D may be TRBD2 (5 bases). The V gene lost 7 bases and the J gene lost 0 bases, with 17 bases spanning the gap. This CDR3 has 15 amino acids. Germline values: CDR1 SQVTM, CDR2 ANQGSEA. CDR3 in amino acids: CSAIRAGASTDTQYF. DNA for the CDR3: TGCAGCGCCATTAGGGCGGGTGCTAGCACAGATACGCAGTATTTT.

V and J are TRBV30 and TRBJ1-1; perhaps TRBD1 as D (5 bases). This CDR3 has 15 residues. V was pared by 2 bases and J by 10 bases, with 23 bases between. Germline lookup yields CDR1 GTSNPN and CDR2 SVGIG (reference sequence). This CDR3 reads CAWSYPYVGVHAAFF. CDR3 DNA: TGTGCCTGGAGTTATCCATACGTGGGGGTTCATGCAGCTTTCTTT. Full variable domain (remainder filled in from reference TRBV30 and TRBJ1-1): SQTIHQWPATLVQPVGSPLSLECTVEGTSNPNLYWYRQAAGRGLQLLFYSVGIGQISSEVPQNLSASRPQDRQFILSSKKLLLSDSGFYLCAWSYPYVGVHAAFFGQGTRLTVV.

The table lists this clone with a few counts. The chain has TRBV11-2 and TRBJ2-1; TRBD2 might be the D (6 bases). The CDR3 is 15 residues long. The V end lost 3 bases, the J end lost 1 base, and 10 bases lay between the germline ends. Germline lookup yields CDR1 SGHAT and CDR2 FQNNGV. This chain's CDR3 is CASSLDGRSYNEQFF. The CDR3 DNA sequence: TGTGCCAGCAGCTTGGATGGGAGGTCCTACAATGAGCAGTTCTTC.

The chain couples TRBV4-3 to TRBJ2-1; possible D gene TRBD2, 5 bases. V was trimmed by 3 bases and J by 1 base, leaving 13 bases between them. Looked up from germline, CDR1 is LGHNA and CDR2 is YSLEER. The CDR3 loop spans 16 amino acids. CDR3 nucleotides: TGCGCCAGCAGCCACGAAGGAGGATTATCCTACAATGAGCAGTTCTTC. It codes for CASSHEGGLSYNEQFF.

This chain uses TRBV6-5 with TRBJ2-3; no clear D. There are 15 residues in the CDR3. Germline-derived CDR1 and CDR2 are MNHEY and SVGAGI. V was shortened by 5 bases and J by 0 bases, with 12 bases between the two germline ends. CDR3 residues: CASSLGRPSTDTQYF. The DNA for the CDR3 is TGTGCCAGCAGTCTCGGACGTCCTAGCACAGATACGCAGTATTTT.

V gene TRBV5-4 combines with J gene TRBJ2-7; 7 bases agree with TRBD2. The germline CDR1 and CDR2 sequences are SGHNT and YYREEE (reference sequence). The CDR3 is 16 amino acids. The J segment lost 6 bases and the V segment lost 3 bases, leaving 15 bases of the junction unmatched. As DNA, the CDR3 is TGTGCCAGCAGCTCCAAACGGAGTGCTAGCGGAGCCGAGCAGTACTTC. This sequence encodes CASSSKRSASGAEQYF. Full variable domain (outside the CDR3, taken from reference TRBV5-4 and TRBJ2-7): ETGVTQSPTHLIKTRGQQVTLRCSSQSGHNTVSWYQQALGQGPQFIFQYYREEENGRGNFPPRFSGLQFPNYSSELNVNALELDDSALYLCASSSKRSASGAEQYFGPGTRLTVT.

A few counts support this clone. The chain has TRBV9 and TRBJ2-3; D is ambiguous. This CDR3 spans 16 amino acids. From germline, CDR1 is SGDLS and CDR2 YYNGEE. The ends were cut back, 0 bases at V and 3 bases at J, with 14 bases in the middle. The CDR3 DNA follows: TGTGCCAGCAGCGTAGGGGCCTTAGGTCAGACAGATACGCAGTATTTT. As protein: CASSVGALGQTDTQYF.

The chain joins TRBV7-9 to TRBJ2-5; 7 nucleotides agree with TRBD1. V was pared by 5 bases and J by 4 bases, with 10 bases of the junction left unmatched. CDR1 and CDR2 from the germline V gene are SEHNR and FQNEAQ (reference sequence). CDR3 length: 15 amino acids. The CDR3 is CASSPQARQGETQYF. The CDR3, as DNA: TGTGCCAGCAGCCCCCAAGCCCGACAGGGAGAGACCCAGTACTTC.